This T cell receptor (beta chain) was sequenced during a study of T cell responses to AZD1222 COVID-19 vaccine. Study results and caveats: Of the AZD1222 recipients, only 5 or 6 were seropositive at baseline. Only after the peak T cell response were repertoires sampled. Unmutated variant regions are reportedly the target of nearly half of TCRs that are spike-specific.

Some clones are missing from TCRdb's copy, which holds only in-frame ones; the method was immunoSEQ multiplex PCR. This sample has around 150,000 clones, with 90% to 95% found just once. About this clone: What it binds is unknown.

The V gene's germline CDR1 is MNHEY and CDR2 SVGAGI. The CDR3 consists of 14 residues. The V and J ends lost 6 bases and 1 base respectively, with 12 bases between them. This clonotype was sampled from an adult who received the AZD1222 COVID-19 vaccine. Sequenced material: peripheral blood, taken 28 days after the second AZD1222 dose. The chain carries TRBV6-5 and TRBJ1-1; D gene uncertain. As DNA, the CDR3 is TGTGCCAGCAGCCAGGAGGGTTCGAACACTGAAGCTTTCTTT. Residues: CASSQEGSNTEAFF.